The T cell receptor beta chain under discussion was sequenced for a study of T cell responses to AZD1222 COVID-19 vaccine. V gave up 0 bases and J gave up 5 bases, with 13 bases separating them. The CDR3 covers 16 residues. Germline loops: CDR1 WNHNN, CDR2 SYGVQD (reference sequence). Study findings and constraints: Across spike, vaccine-associated CD4 TCRs were found, dominant at 160-218 and 743-854. Reports say nearly half of spike-specific TCRs go after unmutated variant regions. White British people made up most donors, females outnumbered males, and clonal diversity was possibly underestimated.

TCRdb's copy holds only in-frame clones and misses some; the assay was immunoSEQ multiplex PCR. The profile shows roughly 120,000 clones, 92% of them singletons. Remarks on this clone: The antigen is not known.

This chain links TRBV10-1 with TRBJ2-2; D may be TRBD1 (6 bases). The source is an adult in good health. The starting material was peripheral blood, obtained on day 0 of AZD1222 vaccination. CDR3 amino acids: CASSESTPQGTGELFF. The CDR3, as DNA: TGCGCCAGCAGTGAGTCTACACCGCAGGGGACCGGGGAGCTGTTTTTT.